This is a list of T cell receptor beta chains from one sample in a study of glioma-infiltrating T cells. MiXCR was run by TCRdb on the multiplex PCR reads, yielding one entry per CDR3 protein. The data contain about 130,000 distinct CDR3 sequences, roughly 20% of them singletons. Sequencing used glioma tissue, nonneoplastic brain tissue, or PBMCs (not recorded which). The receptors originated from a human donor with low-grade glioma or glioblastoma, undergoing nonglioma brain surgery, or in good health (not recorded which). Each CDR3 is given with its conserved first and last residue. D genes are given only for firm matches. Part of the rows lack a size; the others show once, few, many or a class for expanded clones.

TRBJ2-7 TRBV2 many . TGTGCCAGCAGAGTAACCGGGACCCCCCGCGAGCAGTACTTC CASRVTGTPREQYF
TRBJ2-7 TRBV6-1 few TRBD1 TGTGCCAGCAGTTGCCAGGGGGCATGGGAGCAGTACTTC CASSCQGAWEQYF
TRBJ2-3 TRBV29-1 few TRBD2 TGCAGCGGGGAGGGAGTTGATACGCAGTATTTT CSGEGVDTQYF
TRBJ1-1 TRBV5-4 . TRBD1 TGTGCCAGCACCCGTCCGGGACAGGGGAACACTGAAGCTTTCTTT CASTRPGQGNTEAFF
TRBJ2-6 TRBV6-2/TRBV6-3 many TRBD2 TGTGCCAGCAGTCCGGGAGGCTCTGGGGCCAACGTCCTGACTTTC CASSPGGSGANVLTF
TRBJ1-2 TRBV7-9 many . TGTGCCAGCAGCTTACTGGAGGGCTACACCTTC CASSLLEGYTF
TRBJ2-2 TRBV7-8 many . TGTGCCAGCACCCCGGTAGCGGTTCTAACCGGGGAGCTGTTTTTT CASTPVAVLTGELFF
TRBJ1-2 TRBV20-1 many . TGCAGTGCTAGCCCTTCCAATAACCTTCGAGGCTACACCTTC CSASPSNNLRGYTF
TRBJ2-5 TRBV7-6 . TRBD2 TGTGCCAGCAGCGATCGCGTTCTAGCGGGAGGGGAGACCCAGTACTTC CASSDRVLAGGETQYF
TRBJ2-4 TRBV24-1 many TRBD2 TGTGCCACCCTACCGTCTACCCCGGGACTAGCGGAAATGATAGCCAAAAACATTCAGTACTTC CATLPSTPGLAEMIAKNIQYF
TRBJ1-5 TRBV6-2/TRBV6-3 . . TGTGCCCGCCGCGTGTTGGCCCCTCCGCCCCCGCCTTTT CARRVLAPPPPPF
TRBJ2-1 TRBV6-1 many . TGTGCCAGCAGTGAAGCGGAGGGGGAAGGTAGTGAGCAGTTCTTC CASSEAEGEGSEQFF